A single sample gave rise to the 24 T cell receptor beta chains below, sequenced in a study of patients and donors after allogeneic stem cell transplantation (dated by TCRdb to the early 2020s). The library relied on RT-PCR. The sample was run on a NextSeq 550. TCRdb reprocessed the public reads (quality trimming at Q25 with fastp, clone calling with MiXCR) and kept in-frame beta chains. CDR3 protein duplicates are merged, each entry listing the most common genes and DNA. The sample table lists about a million distinct CDR3 sequences, more than 15% of them with a count of one. The ten largest clonotypes hold 6% of the sample. Sequencing was done on a sample of blood, either unsorted or a sorted T cell fraction (not recorded which). The source is a human donor who was either an allogeneic HSCT recipient or a stem cell or donor lymphocyte infusion donor (not recorded which). It is not recorded whose cells these are; they may come from a transplant donor.

The gene calls are TRBV5-1 and TRBJ2-3; 16 nucleotides match TRBD2. V gave up 4 bases and J gave up 0 bases; unmatched junction bases: 5. This CDR3 is 18 amino acids long. Germline V gene sequence: CDR1 SGHRS, CDR2 YFSETQ. Here the CDR3 DNA reads TGCGCCAGCAGCCCGGGACTAGCGGGGGGGCCCAGCACAGATACGCAGTATTTT. Translation gives CASSPGLAGGPSTDTQYF.

Ten or more counts support this clonotype. The chain carries TRBV12-3 or TRBV12-4 and TRBJ1-1; 7 bases are a match to TRBD1. Trimming took 3 bases from V and 2 from J; bases not matched to a gene: 15. The CDR3 runs 18 residues. The CDR3 nucleotides are TGTGCCAGCAGTTTCGCCCCAGGGGGACTCCGACTAAACACTGAAGCTTTCTTT. Amino acids: CASSFAPGGLRLNTEAFF.

This clonotype was seen a handful of times. The chain employs TRBV20-1 and TRBJ2-3; no clear D. Trimming removed 7 bases from V and 5 bases from J, with 16 bases in between. The germline gives CDR1 DFQATT, CDR2 SNEGSKA (reference sequence). This CDR3 is 13 amino acids long. This CDR3 reads CSVIGQVGDTQYF. The CDR3 coding sequence is TGCAGTGTGATCGGTCAGGTGGGAGATACGCAGTATTTT.

This clonotype was recorded a few times. The chain links TRBV7-2 to TRBJ1-1; D remains ambiguous. The germline CDR1 and CDR2 sequences are SGHTA and FQGNSA. V was shortened by 4 bases and J by 1 base, with 13 bases between the two germline ends. The CDR3 loop spans 15 amino acids. In nucleotides, the CDR3 is TGTGCCAGCAGCTCGGGCGTGGGATCGAACACTGAAGCTTTCTTT. Its protein product is CASSSGVGSNTEAFF.

CDR3 coding DNA: TGTGCCAGCAGCTTAATGCCGGGACAGGGACCCGAGCAGTACTTC. Translated: CASSLMPGQGPEQYF. The chain is built from TRBV7-3 and TRBJ2-7; 9 bases are shared with TRBD1. Germline V gene sequence: CDR1 SGHTA, CDR2 FQGTGA. V dropped 1 base and J dropped 6; count of bases not matched to a gene: 7. The CDR3 spans 15 residues.

This clonotype was observed a handful of times. The chain carries TRBV28 and TRBJ2-5; D tentatively fits TRBD1 or TRBD2 (6 bases each). The CDR3 consists of 15 residues. The germline V gene has CDR1 MDHEN and CDR2 SYDVKM. V lost 6 bases to trimming and J lost 6 bases, with 20 bases between them. The CDR3 bases are TGTGCCAGCAGCCTCACCGGGGGCCTGAGAAAGACCCAGTACTTC. It specifies CASSLTGGLRKTQYF.

V gene TRBV9 combines with J gene TRBJ2-1; D is perhaps TRBD2 (7 bases). Germline V gene sequence: CDR1 SGDLS, CDR2 YYNGEE. The germline V and J ends were trimmed by 3 bases and 4 bases, with 20 bases remaining between them. The CDR3 covers 17 residues. CDR3 region: CASSEGSGGLKYNEQFF. As DNA, the CDR3 is TGTGCCAGCAGCGAGGGATCGGGGGGCCTCAAGTACAATGAGCAGTTCTTC.

This clonotype was counted only a few times. The chain has TRBV7-3 and TRBJ2-2; D tentatively fits TRBD1 or TRBD2 (6 bases each). Germline-derived CDR1 and CDR2 are SGHTA and FQGTGA. The CDR3 contains 14 residues. Trimming took 5 bases from V and 4 from J, leaving 11 bases between them. CDR3 DNA: TGTGCCAGCAGCCCTGGGGGGCGCACCGGGGAGCTGTTTTTT. This gives the protein CASSPGGRTGELFF.

The J gene is TRBJ1-4, the V gene TRBV20-1; no reliable D call. Trimming took 5 bases from V and 7 from J, leaving 14 bases between them. Germline CDR1 reads DFQATT; CDR2 reads SNEGSKA (reference sequence). The CDR3 spans 13 residues. In DNA form, the CDR3 reads TGCAGTGCTCCCCCGGGAGTTTCTGAAAAACTGTTTTTT. Its translation: CSAPPGVSEKLFF.

This clonotype appeared a few times. The chain combines TRBV12-3 or TRBV12-4 with TRBJ2-3; D is undetermined. V shed 8 bases and J shed 5 bases, with 14 bases lying between them. The length of the CDR3 is 13 residues. CDR3 in DNA: TGTGCCAGCGGTGGTAGAGCATTAGATACGCAGTATTTT. Encoded protein: CASGGRALDTQYF.

The chain couples TRBV9 to TRBJ2-4, with 10 nucleotides matching TRBD2. Per germline, CDR1 SGDLS and CDR2 YYNGEE. The CDR3 contains 15 residues. Trimming at V came to 4 bases and at J to 3 bases, leaving 4 bases not matched to a gene. CDR3 loop: CASSLSGGGKNIQYF. The CDR3 DNA reads as TGTGCCAGCAGCTTGAGCGGGGGGGGCAAAAACATTCAGTACTTC. The full variable domain, in which reference TRBV9 and TRBJ2-4 provide the parts outside the CDR3, is DSGVTQTPKHLITATGQRVTLRCSPRSGDLSVYWYQQSLDQGLQFLIQYYNGEERAKGNILERFSAQQFPDLHSELNLSSLELGDSALYFCASSLSGGGKNIQYFGAGTRLSVL.

This clonotype was seen a few times. The chain combines TRBV29-1 with TRBJ1-3, with D tentatively TRBD1 (5 bases). The V gene's germline CDR1 is SQVTM and CDR2 ANQGSEA. The CDR3 sequence is 13 residues long. V shed 7 bases and J shed 0 bases, with 10 bases lying between them. This CDR3 reads CSAQGYSGNTIYF. The CDR3 nucleotides are TGCAGCGCTCAGGGCTACTCTGGAAACACCATATATTTT.

This clonotype showed up many times. V and J are TRBV7-2 and TRBJ2-5, with 8 bases aligning to TRBD2. The germline V gene has CDR1 SGHTA and CDR2 FQGNSA. The CDR3 runs 15 residues. V gave up 1 base and J gave up 5 bases; unmatched junction bases: 6. The CDR3 DNA follows: TGTGCCAGCAGCTTAGACGGGGGGGGGACCGAGACCCAGTACTTC. Translating gives CASSLDGGGTETQYF.

This clonotype has just a few counts. The chain couples TRBV18 to TRBJ2-5; a weak D match, TRBD2 (5 bases). V lost 5 bases and J 2 bases, leaving 21 bases between the germline ends. This CDR3 is built from 17 residues. Per germline, CDR1 KGHSH and CDR2 LQKENI. This chain's CDR3 is CASSSSRVESRQETQYF. The CDR3 DNA is TGTGCCAGCTCATCTTCGCGGGTAGAGAGTCGACAAGAGACCCAGTACTTC.

The chain couples TRBV9 to TRBJ2-7, with D perhaps assigned TRBD1 or TRBD2 (5 bases each). The V gene's germline CDR1 is SGDLS and CDR2 YYNGEE. Trimming removed 7 bases from V and 2 bases from J, with 16 bases in between. The CDR3 is 14 amino acids. In nucleotides, the CDR3 is TGTGCCAGCTCAAAAGGGACGGGGCCCTACGAGCAGTACTTC. The encoded protein is CASSKGTGPYEQYF. Using reference TRBV9 and TRBJ2-7 for the parts outside the CDR3, the full variable domain is DSGVTQTPKHLITATGQRVTLRCSPRSGDLSVYWYQQSLDQGLQFLIQYYNGEERAKGNILERFSAQQFPDLHSELNLSSLELGDSALYFCASSKGTGPYEQYFGPGTRLTVT.

The chain combines TRBV20-1 with TRBJ1-2; D is undetermined. The CDR3 is 15 residues long. Trimming stripped 4 bases from V and 0 bases from J, with 15 bases between. Germline CDR1 is DFQATT and CDR2 is SNEGSKA (reference sequence). This CDR3 is CSATLGGRANYGYTF. CDR3 bases: TGCAGTGCTACTTTGGGCGGGAGGGCTAACTATGGCTACACCTTC.

On this clonotype: A read error is likely, as this CDR3 ends without the conserved phenylalanine or tryptophan. The rearrangement joins TRBV6-5 to TRBJ1-4, with 8 bases matching TRBD1. The CDR3 contains 15 residues. The germline CDR1 and CDR2 sequences are MNHEY and SVGAGI. V shed 2 bases, J shed 7 bases, and the junction held 6 bases outside the gene matches. The CDR3 sequence: CASSYRSGGSEKLFL. CDR3 nucleotides: TGTGCCAGCAGTTACAGGTCAGGGGGCTCTGAAAAACTGTTTCTT.

This rearrangement joins TRBV6-2 or TRBV6-3 to TRBJ2-1; D is possibly TRBD2 (6 bases). This CDR3 comprises 17 residues. The V gene's germline CDR1 is MNHEY and CDR2 SVGEGT. V was pared by 0 bases and J by 4 bases, with 16 bases between. The DNA of the CDR3 is TGTGCCAGCAGTTACTCGAAGTTGGAGGGGCGGTACAATGAGCAGTTCTTC. Translating gives CASSYSKLEGRYNEQFF.

At least ten counts were recorded for this clonotype. The V and J genes are TRBV7-3 and TRBJ2-1; 7 bases agree with TRBD1. Germline V gene lookup returns CDR1 SGHTA and CDR2 FQGTGA. Germline trimming cut 4 bases from V and 1 base from J; bases unmatched to any gene: 7. CDR3 size: 16 residues. The CDR3 spells CASSSTGYRSYNEQFF. The CDR3 region has the DNA TGTGCCAGCAGCTCGACAGGGTACAGATCCTACAATGAGCAGTTCTTC.

This clonotype has a handful of counts. The chain uses TRBV11-1 and TRBJ1-2; D might be TRBD1 (5 bases). Germline V gene lookup returns CDR1 SGHAT and CDR2 FQDESV (reference sequence). With 1 base removed from V and 3 bases from J, the gap between germline ends came to 21 bases. This CDR3 has 18 residues. In DNA form, the CDR3 reads TGTGCCAGCAGCTTAGTCCCCATAGGCAGGGCGAAGGACTATGGCTACACCTTC. Its protein is CASSLVPIGRAKDYGYTF. Together with reference TRBV11-1 and TRBJ1-2, the CDR3 gives the full variable domain: EAEVAQSPRYKITEKSQAVAFWCDPISGHATLYWYRQILGQGPELLVQFQDESVVDDSQLPKDRFSAERLKGVDSTLKIQPAELGDSAMYLCASSLVPIGRAKDYGYTFGSGTRLTVV.

This clonotype was recorded many times. This sequence joins TRBV20-1 and TRBJ2-1; D tentatively reads TRBD1 or TRBD2 (5 bases each). From germline, CDR1 is DFQATT and CDR2 SNEGSKA (reference sequence). Between the trimmed V and J ends, which lost 3 bases and 3 bases, there was a span of 9 bases. This CDR3 comprises 13 residues. In DNA form, the CDR3 reads TGCAGTGCTAGGGGGGAAATCTACAATGAGCAGTTCTTC. Its protein is CSARGEIYNEQFF.

This clonotype occurred many times. The rearrangement links TRBV20-1 to TRBJ2-1; 14 positions match TRBD2. V was clipped by 1 base and J by 3 bases; unmatched bases: 8. The CDR3 length is 18 residues. Germline V gene data show CDR1 as DFQATT and CDR2 as SNEGSKA (reference sequence). The DNA of the CDR3 is TGCAGTGCTAGAGGCCTGACTAGCGGGAGGGTGGGCTACAATGAGCAGTTCTTC. This codes for CSARGLTSGRVGYNEQFF.

For this clonotype: One end of the junction fails to match germline, which may point to a read error. The chain combines TRBV7-9 with TRBJ1-3; no clear D gene. Germline CDR1 SEHNR, CDR2 FQNEAQ (reference sequence). The CDR3 has 13 residues. The CDR3 sequence: CASSQDSENTIYF. The CDR3 DNA reads TGTGCCAGCAGCCAAGACTCTGAAAACACCATATATTTT.

This clonotype has only a few counts. The V call is TRBV20-1, the J call TRBJ1-3; no firm D call. CDR1 and CDR2 (germline): DFQATT, SNEGSKA (reference sequence). The CDR3 has 15 amino acids. V dropped 4 bases and J dropped 0 bases, with 13 bases sitting between them. CDR3 DNA sequence: TGCAGTGCTACCCCTGACATGAGCTCTGGAAACACCATATATTTT. It yields the protein CSATPDMSSGNTIYF.